This T cell receptor (beta chain) was recorded in a study of cytomegalovirus exposure and HLA in healthy donors. The CDR3 is made up of 14 amino acids. Trimming removed 6 bases from V and 4 bases from J, with 16 bases in between. Looked up from germline, CDR1 is MNHEY and CDR2 is SVGAGI. TCRdb's copy holds only in-frame clones and misses some; the assay was immunoSEQ multiplex PCR. The sample lists some 98,000 clones, 87% occurring once. Sample: PBMCs. The sequence was obtained from a woman in her thirties in good health and CMV-seronegative. The chain is built from TRBV6-5 and TRBJ2-7, with D possibly TRBD2 on 5 matching bases. For the CDR3, the DNA is TGTGCCAGCAGAAGAGGGCGTTCGGCATACGAGCAGTACTTC. This gives the protein CASRRGRSAYEQYF.